The clone carrying this T cell receptor beta chain has more than one count but fewer than ten. The antigen remains undetermined. There were at least 6 micrograms of total RNA extracted from every sample. A sample-barcoded 5' primer and a J-beta primer mix were used in a second PCR of about 7 to 12 cycles. Each CDR3 protein is one row after TCRdb ran MiXCR on the 5' RACE reads. Among hundreds of thousands of distinct CDR3 sequences listed, more than 20% were seen once. The V segment lost 5 bases and the J segment 12 bases; nucleotides outside the gene matches: 9. There are 15 residues in the CDR3. In germline, CDR1 is LGHDT, CDR2 YNNKEL (reference sequence). This specimen comes from a study of blood T cells in healthy people across ages. Study-wide points: Fewer expanded clones and more diversity marked long-lived versus aged donors.

The clonotype comes from a man aged 65-85 years in good health. The chain uses TRBV3-1 and TRBJ2-1, with 14 bases identical to TRBD2. Sequencing was carried out using blood. This chain's CDR3 is CASSFSGTSGSRQFF. The CDR3 bases are TGTGCCAGCAGCTTTTCCGGGACTAGCGGGAGTCGGCAGTTCTTC.